These 16 T cell receptor beta chains were all obtained from the same sample, sequenced in a study of blood T cells in healthy people across ages. A second PCR, run for about 7 to 11 cycles, used a sample-barcoded 5' primer plus a J-beta primer mix. TCRdb analysed the 5' RACE reads with MiXCR anew, one entry per CDR3 protein. The data contain under 2,000,000 distinct CDR3 sequences, about 50% of them singletons. The material sequenced was blood. These receptors originate from a woman between 35 and 50 years old in good health.

The chain employs TRBV10-3 and TRBJ1-5, with 7 bases that match TRBD1. Per germline, CDR1 ENHRY and CDR2 SYGVKD. Losses at the gene ends were 6 bases for V and 4 bases for J; bases not matched to a gene: 6. The CDR3 runs to 14 residues. The CDR3 protein is CAISVVDRNQPQHF. The CDR3 DNA reads TGTGCCATCAGCGTCGTGGACAGGAATCAGCCCCAGCATTTT.

This clonotype has only a few counts. CDR3 region: CASSPALGGTDTQYF. The CDR3 DNA follows: TGTGCCAGCAGCCCAGCCCTAGGCGGCACAGATACGCAGTATTTT. The chain joins TRBV7-9 to TRBJ2-3, with D unclear. The CDR3 consists of 15 residues. CDR1 is SEHNR and CDR2 is FQNEAQ in the germline V gene (reference sequence). V was trimmed by 5 bases and J by 1 base, leaving 13 bases between them.

The table lists this clonotype with a few counts. This chain joins TRBV4-1 and TRBJ2-7; D may be TRBD2 (7 bases). Looked up from germline, CDR1 is MGHRA and CDR2 is YSYEKL. Trimming shortened V by 6 bases and J by 2 bases, and 20 bases separated the two germline ends. This CDR3 contains 16 residues. The CDR3 region is CASSNTVQGGPYEQYF. The CDR3 nucleotides are TGCGCCAGCAGTAACACTGTACAGGGAGGGCCCTACGAGCAGTACTTC.

This clonotype was found a few times. The V gene is TRBV20-1, the J gene TRBJ1-5; possibly TRBD1 for D (5 bases). V was clipped by 4 bases and J by 2 bases, with 15 bases between them. From germline, CDR1 is DFQATT and CDR2 SNEGSKA (reference sequence). CDR3 length: 15 amino acids. The CDR3 DNA reads TGCAGTGCTACCGGAAGGGGTAGGGGCAATCAGCCCCAGCATTTT. This gives the protein CSATGRGRGNQPQHF.

This chain joins TRBV5-1 and TRBJ2-1; D uncertain. Germline values: CDR1 SGHRS, CDR2 YFSETQ. Trimming cost V 0 bases and J 9 bases, with 7 bases left between them. This CDR3 has 12 amino acids. CDR3 nucleotides: TGCGCCAGCAGCTTGGCTCCTGGTGAGCAGTTCTTC. It yields the protein CASSLAPGEQFF.

V usage is TRBV14 and J usage is TRBJ2-5; 7 bases align to TRBD2. V shed 4 bases and J 1 base; nucleotides not matched to a gene: 15. CDR1 is SGHDN and CDR2 is FVKESK in the germline V gene. The CDR3 is made up of 18 amino acids. CDR3 nucleotide sequence: TGTGCCAGCAGCCTAAGGCCACCCTTGCTAGCGGCCCAAGAGACCCAGTACTTC. It translates to CASSLRPPLLAAQETQYF. Full variable domain (rest looked up from reference TRBV14 and TRBJ2-5): EAGVTQFPSHSVIEKGQTVTLRCDPISGHDNLYWYRRVMGKEIKFLLHFVKESKQDESGMPNNRFLAERTGGTYSTLKVQPAELEDSGVYFCASSLRPPLLAAQETQYFGPGTRLLVL.

The DNA of the CDR3 is TGTGCCAGCAGTTTGTGGGGGGCAAAAGGTCACCCCCAGCATTTT. Translating gives CASSLWGAKGHPQHF. The chain uses TRBV28 and TRBJ1-5; possibly TRBD1 for D (6 bases). Germline lookup yields CDR1 MDHEN and CDR2 SYDVKM. The CDR3 length is 15 residues. Trimming left V 3 bases short and J 10 bases short, with 19 bases between.

CDR3 loop: CASSYSGPGLAGFETQYF. The CDR3 DNA sequence: TGTGCCAGCAGTTACTCTGGCCCGGGACTAGCGGGGTTCGAGACCCAGTACTTC. The chain joins TRBV6-5 to TRBJ2-5, with 13 bases identical to TRBD2. J was trimmed by 5 bases and V by 0 bases; bases with no gene match: 9. CDR3 length: 18 residues. The germline gives CDR1 MNHEY, CDR2 SVGAGI.

The rearrangement joins TRBV20-1 to TRBJ1-5; D call uncertain. Germline V CDR1 and CDR2: DFQATT, SNEGSKA (reference sequence). V dropped 4 bases and J dropped 0 bases, with 16 bases sitting between them. The CDR3 extends over 16 amino acids. In DNA form, the CDR3 reads TGCAGTGCTAAAGAAGGTCTTCTATATAGCAATCAGCCCCAGCATTTT. This codes for CSAKEGLLYSNQPQHF.

This chain links TRBV7-6 with TRBJ2-1, with 12 bases identical to TRBD2. The CDR3 has 17 amino acids. The germline CDR1 and CDR2 sequences are SGHVS and FNYEAQ. With V trimmed by 1 base and J by 5 bases, 6 bases remained unmatched. The CDR3 region has the DNA TGTGCCAGCAGCTTAGAGGTGTGGACTAGCGGGAACAATGAGCAGTTCTTC. Encoded protein: CASSLEVWTSGNNEQFF.

This sequence joins TRBV6-5 and TRBJ2-3; D is perhaps TRBD1 (5 bases). Germline V gene data show CDR1 as MNHEY and CDR2 as SVGAGI. The CDR3 totals 16 residues. V was cut by 0 bases and J by 5 bases, with 15 bases left in between. CDR3 sequence reads: CASSYSPPDTGDTQYF. The CDR3 region has the DNA TGTGCCAGCAGTTACTCGCCTCCGGACACTGGAGATACGCAGTATTTT.

The chain carries TRBV7-8 and TRBJ2-7; 9 positions agree with TRBD2. This CDR3 spans 17 amino acids. V lost 1 base, J lost 0 bases, and 7 bases stayed unmatched. Germline CDR1 reads SGHVS; CDR2 reads FQNEAQ. CDR3 in amino acids: CASSLEYAGGSSYEQYF. The CDR3 region has the DNA TGTGCCAGCAGCTTAGAGTATGCGGGGGGGAGCTCCTACGAGCAGTACTTC.

V gene TRBV6-2 or TRBV6-3 combines with J gene TRBJ2-7, with 7 bases identical to TRBD1. V lost 0 bases and J lost 2; bases outside the gene matches: 7. CDR3 length: 16 residues. Germline loops: CDR1 MNHEY, CDR2 SVGEGT. The CDR3 loop reads CASSYSGQKLTYEQYF. CDR3 in DNA: TGTGCCAGCAGTTACTCGGGACAGAAGCTTACCTACGAGCAGTACTTC.

The chain is built from TRBV18 and TRBJ1-5; D gene uncertain. V lost 5 bases and J 0 bases, leaving 17 bases between the germline ends. This CDR3 has 17 amino acids. Germline-derived CDR1 and CDR2 are KGHSH and LQKENI. CDR3 sequence: CASSDTAGSHSNQPQHF. In DNA, the CDR3 is TGTGCCAGCTCAGATACCGCCGGAAGCCATAGCAATCAGCCCCAGCATTTT.

The V gene is TRBV4-2, the J gene TRBJ2-1; 9 bases map to TRBD2. Gene TRBJ2-7 matches the end of the DNA better, so the J call may be wrong. Germline CDR1 and CDR2: LGHNA and YNFKEQ. This CDR3 contains 17 residues. The DNA of the CDR3 is TGTGCCAGCAGCGTAGCCAGCGGGGGGCGAGTAGGCAATGAGCAGTACTTC. This gives the protein CASSVASGGRVGNEQYF.

This clonotype has only a few counts. V and J are TRBV29-1 and TRBJ2-1; the D is unclear. The CDR3 has 13 amino acids. V gave up 5 bases and J gave up 0 bases, with 8 bases separating them. Germline CDR1 SQVTM, CDR2 ANQGSEA. The DNA of the CDR3 is TGCAGCGTTTATATCCGCTCCTACAATGAGCAGTTCTTC. Protein: CSVYIRSYNEQFF.